This T cell receptor beta chain stems from a study of Tregs in tolerant kidney transplant recipients. The repertoire was sequenced with immunoSEQ multiplex PCR; TCRdb's copy has only in-frame clones and lacks some. Recorded for this sample: roughly 2,400 clones. Notes on the study in general: In tolerant patients, donor-specific Tregs outgrew total Tregs, suggesting antigen-driven expansion. Biological reproducibility was not directly addressed in this study.

The ends lost 4 bases at V and 10 bases at J; junction bases unmatched: 8. Germline CDR1 MNHNS, CDR2 SASEGT. The CDR3 spans 15 residues. About this clone: Its specificity is not known. The observed sequence ends 3 residues before the CDR3 terminus, with the missing tail filled in from the germline J gene.

Related graft donors supplied nonmyeloablative bone marrow transplants, and mixed chimerism was transient. The chain is built from TRBV6-1 and TRBJ2-2; 11 bases are shared with TRBD2. Sequencing was performed on CD8+ T cells from blood (PBMCs), taken 6 months after the transplant. This TCR derives from a human patient who received a combined kidney and bone marrow transplant. Some T cells may possibly be graft donor cells. The chain's CDR3 is CASSVLAGGASELFF. The CDR3 DNA, read in part, is TGTGCCAGCAGTGTGCTAGCGGGAGGCGCTTCGGAG.